Detailed here is one T cell receptor (beta chain). Antigen unknown. Produced via immunoSEQ multiplex PCR; TCRdb's table is partial and in-frame only. The sample gives tens of thousands of clones, 83% of which show up once; more than 1.4% is in the top ten. These data come from a study of OX40 agonist ivuxolimab in advanced cancers. Overall study results and limits: No antigen was identified for the clonally expanded peripheral T cells.

The source was CD4+ or CD8+ T cells sorted from blood, collected in a trial of the OX40 agonist ivuxolimab. This TCR came from an adult with an advanced solid tumor such as melanoma, head and neck, liver or kidney cancer.

The CDR3 region has the DNA TGTGCCAGCAGCCCAGACAGGGCCTGGGAGCAGTACTTC. The encoded protein is CASSPDRAWEQYF. The V and J genes are TRBV7-2 and TRBJ2-7; 7 bases align to TRBD1. The CDR3 loop spans 13 amino acids. Germline V gene data show CDR1 as SGHTA and CDR2 as FQGNSA. With V trimmed by 5 bases and J by 7 bases, 8 bases remained unmatched.